Sequencing of this T cell receptor beta chain was carried out in a study of cytomegalovirus exposure and HLA in healthy donors. At the level of the study: Early released data had roughly 81 million unique TCRs, all coming from HLA-typed donors. Study-level findings and limits: Across donors, most TCRs were seen rarely, yet some public ones were widespread. The study designated fewer than 200 TCR beta chains cytomegalovirus-associated.

Germline CDR1 is LNHDA and CDR2 is SQIVND (reference sequence). The CDR3 sequence is 13 residues long. Trimming shortened V by 4 bases and J by 2 bases, and 8 bases separated the two germline ends. Concerning this clone: Its cognate antigen is unknown.

Primers for the PCR totalled 60 Vbeta and 13 Jbeta. The protocol was immunoSEQ multiplex PCR, while the TCRdb copy is restricted to in-frame clones and leaves out a portion. The repertoire holds about 94,000 clones, with approximately 79% as singletons. The source is a woman aged 40 to 50 in good health and CMV-seronegative. Sequenced: PBMCs. This rearrangement joins TRBV19 to TRBJ1-1, with D possibly TRBD1 on 5 matching bases. CDR3 sequence reads: CASSNRRNTEAFF. DNA for the CDR3: TGTGCCAGTAGTAACAGGCGAAACACTGAAGCTTTCTTT.